The T cell receptor (beta chain) under discussion was sequenced for a study of regulatory T cells in long-lasting Graves disease. iRepertoire HTBI primers and Arm-PCR of CDR3 regions built TCR beta libraries. Each CDR3 protein is one row after TCRdb ran MiXCR on the multiplex PCR reads. The sample holds hundreds of thousands of distinct CDR3 sequences, about a sixth seen once. The time point here: newly diagnosed GD, antithyroid drugs for less than 3 months. From RNA extracted from PBMCs, the TCR library was made. The CDR3 loop spans 13 amino acids. CDR1 and CDR2 (germline): SGHTA, FQGTGA. With V trimmed by 7 bases and J by 9 bases, 10 bases remained unmatched. Points on this clonotype: A clone one base away is much larger, so this may be a read error.

The same sample was also studied in work on T cells in Graves' hyperthyroidism and ophthalmopathy.

The starting material was peripheral blood mononuclear cells (PBMCs), obtained at new diagnosis, from a patient treated with antithyroid drugs. The rearrangement links TRBV7-3 to TRBJ2-7; 9 bases agree with TRBD1. This clonotype was sampled from a woman in her twenties or thirties with Graves disease. The CDR3 DNA reads as TGTGCCAGCAACGACAGGGGGGGCAACGGGCAGTACTTC. Encoded protein: CASNDRGGNGQYF.